What follows are 22 T cell receptor beta chains derived from one specimen sequenced in a study of graft-versus-host responses after intestinal transplantation. This table comes from immunoSEQ multiplex PCR, and its TCRdb copy is limited to in-frame clones, with some not included. The table shows 20,000 or so clones, with 86% occurring only once. The specimen comprised bone marrow, sampled about 130 days after transplant. These receptors all come from a human patient who received an intestinal transplant, so some T cells may come from the graft donor.

This clone was picked up one time. The chain recombines TRBV5-6 with TRBJ1-1, with 7 bases matching TRBD1. The V segment lost 3 bases and the J segment 0 bases; nucleotides outside the gene matches: 5. From germline, CDR1 is SGHDT and CDR2 YYEEEE. The CDR3 length is 15 residues. In DNA form, the CDR3 reads TGTGCCAGCAGCTCAACAGGGGTACTGAACACTGAAGCTTTCTTT. Protein sequence: CASSSTGVLNTEAFF.

The J gene is TRBJ1-2, the V gene TRBV6-5, with TRBD1 as a possible D gene (6 bases). The V gene's germline CDR1 is MNHEY and CDR2 SVGAGI. V shed 6 bases and J shed 6 bases, with 14 bases lying between them. The length of the CDR3 is 13 residues. The CDR3 nucleotides are TGTGCCAGCAGCCTAGGGGGGCTGAATGGCTACACCTTC. Amino acids: CASSLGGLNGYTF.

The chain uses TRBV30 and TRBJ1-2, with D possibly matching TRBD1 (6 bases). Per germline, CDR1 GTSNPN and CDR2 SVGIG (reference sequence). V was shortened by 5 bases and J by 7 bases, with 17 bases between the two germline ends. This CDR3 is 13 amino acids long. The CDR3 DNA sequence: TGTGCCTGGTATACCGGGACATCCCCTGGCTACACCTTC. It specifies CAWYTGTSPGYTF.

The chain combines TRBV6-4 with TRBJ2-2; 8 bases agree with TRBD1. This CDR3 is built from 14 residues. Trimming cost V 8 bases and J 0 bases; bases outside gene matches: 2. Germline CDR1 and CDR2: MRHNA and SNTAGT. The CDR3 region is CASQDRANTGELFF. CDR3 sequence (DNA): TGTGCCAGCCAGGACAGGGCGAACACCGGGGAGCTGTTTTTT.

A remark on this clone: At one end the junction does not follow the germline gene, possibly because of a read error. The chain joins TRBV27 to TRBJ1-2; D call uncertain. The CDR3 covers 10 residues. Germline CDR1 is MNHEY and CDR2 is SMNVEV (reference sequence). The CDR3 protein is CASRAIGCTF. DNA for the CDR3: TGTGCCAGCAGGGCTATTGGCTGCACCTTC.

The V call is TRBV11-2, the J call TRBJ1-1; 7 positions agree with TRBD1. Germline CDR1 reads SGHAT; CDR2 reads FQNNGV. Trimming cost V 3 bases and J 8 bases; bases outside gene matches: 3. There are 12 residues in the CDR3. The CDR3 is CASSFGTAEAFF. In DNA, the CDR3 is TGTGCCAGCAGCTTCGGGACAGCGGAAGCTTTCTTT.

In this sample, this clone turned up once. The gene calls are TRBV28 and TRBJ2-7; 7 bases line up with TRBD1. CDR3 length: 14 residues. V gave up 6 bases and J gave up 1 base; unmatched junction bases: 6. CDR1 and CDR2 (germline): MDHEN, SYDVKM. CDR3 nucleotide sequence: TGTGCCAGCAGAGGGGACAGCACGTCCTACGAGCAGTACTTC. The encoded protein is CASRGDSTSYEQYF.

The V and J genes are TRBV6-4 and TRBJ2-6; D is uncertain. The CDR3 length is 13 residues. Germline CDR1 MRHNA, CDR2 SNTAGT. Trimming pared 0 bases from V and 3 bases from J, leaving 0 bases between. The CDR3 loop reads CASSDSGANVLTF. DNA of the CDR3: TGTGCCAGCAGTGACTCTGGGGCCAACGTCCTGACTTTC.

The sample holds one count of this clone. This rearrangement joins TRBV5-1 to TRBJ1-2, with TRBD1 as a possible D gene (5 bases). The V end lost 4 bases, the J end lost 8 bases, and 18 bases lay between the germline ends. The CDR3 covers 14 residues. CDR1 is SGHRS, CDR2 YFSETQ, per germline. Here the CDR3 reads CASSPVGGTYGYTF. In nucleotides, the CDR3 is TGCGCCAGCAGCCCCGTCGGGGGGACTTACGGCTACACCTTC.

This chain links TRBV19 with TRBJ1-6; the D is unclear. Trimming cost V 2 bases and J 7 bases, with 9 bases left between them. This CDR3 spans 14 amino acids. Germline values: CDR1 LNHDA, CDR2 SQIVND (reference sequence). The CDR3 sequence: CASSIKVLNSPLHF. In DNA, the CDR3 is TGTGCCAGTAGTATAAAGGTGCTGAATTCACCCCTCCACTTT.

V gene TRBV7-3 combines with J gene TRBJ2-1; 8 bases match TRBD2. This CDR3 region has 15 residues. V dropped 5 bases and J dropped 9; count of bases not matched to a gene: 12. Germline assignment: CDR1 SGHTA and CDR2 FQGTGA. The CDR3 bases are TGTGCCAGCAGCCCGGGACTAGTGGTTTCCGGTGAGCAGTTCTTC. Translated: CASSPGLVVSGEQFF.

The chain carries TRBV5-6 and TRBJ1-5; TRBD1 is a possible D gene (5 bases). V was clipped by 3 bases and J by 9 bases, with 16 bases between them. The CDR3 totals 14 residues. In germline, CDR1 is SGHDT, CDR2 YYEEEE. In DNA, the CDR3 is TGTGCCAGCAGCTGGGGTGCGGGGGGGTGGCCCCAGCATTTT. Residues: CASSWGAGGWPQHF.

This clone was seen a single time. The V call is TRBV5-1, the J call TRBJ2-6; D might be TRBD1 (5 bases). Between the trimmed V and J ends, which lost 4 bases and 0 bases, there was a span of 11 bases. Germline loops: CDR1 SGHRS, CDR2 YFSETQ. This CDR3 spans 16 amino acids. CDR3 DNA: TGCGCCAGCAGCCTCCAGGGCCTCTCTGGGGCCAACGTCCTGACTTTC. Amino acid sequence: CASSLQGLSGANVLTF.

The table lists this clone with a few counts. CDR3 coding DNA: TGTGCCACCAGCAGAGACCAAGGGGCTAGTCAGCCCCAGCATTTT. This encodes CATSRDQGASQPQHF. The chain couples TRBV15 to TRBJ1-5, with D possibly TRBD1 on 5 matching bases. The CDR3 spans 15 residues. The germline V gene encodes CDR1 LNHNV and CDR2 YYDKDF (reference sequence). V was trimmed by 0 bases and J by 6 bases, leaving 12 bases between them.

The chain employs TRBV5-1 and TRBJ2-3, with D tentatively TRBD2 (5 bases). Germline loops: CDR1 SGHRS, CDR2 YFSETQ. Trimming cost V 4 bases and J 2 bases, with 14 bases left between them. CDR3 size: 15 residues. CDR3 amino acids: CASSLSVATTDTQYF. The CDR3 nucleotides are TGCGCCAGCAGCCTTTCGGTAGCGACCACAGATACGCAGTATTTT.

This chain uses TRBV30 with TRBJ1-1; D perhaps matches TRBD1 (5 bases). Trimming left V 5 bases short and J 3 bases short, with 13 bases between. The CDR3 is 13 residues long. Germline CDR1 and CDR2: GTSNPN and SVGIG (reference sequence). The CDR3 DNA reads TGTGCCTGGGACAGCGGGTTGGACACTGAAGCTTTCTTT. Protein sequence: CAWDSGLDTEAFF.

The chain recombines TRBV10-3 with TRBJ2-5; tentative D call: TRBD2 (6 bases). This CDR3 region has 15 residues. The V end lost 3 bases, the J end lost 7 bases, and 18 bases lay between the germline ends. The germline V gene encodes CDR1 ENHRY and CDR2 SYGVKD. The CDR3 loop is CAISDGASALGTQYF. The CDR3 nucleotides are TGTGCCATCAGTGATGGGGCTAGCGCCCTCGGGACCCAGTACTTC.

This clone was seen only a few times. The gene calls are TRBV19 and TRBJ2-7; 7 bases match TRBD1. Looked up from germline, CDR1 is LNHDA and CDR2 is SQIVND (reference sequence). Trimming removed 1 base from V and 2 bases from J; junction bases left unmatched: 5. This CDR3 is 15 amino acids long. Here the CDR3 reads CASSIGEGGPYEQYF. CDR3 nucleotide sequence: TGTGCCAGTAGTATAGGCGAAGGGGGCCCCTACGAGCAGTACTTC.

In this sample, this clone turned up a few times. The chain uses TRBV6-1 and TRBJ2-3, with D tentatively TRBD1 (6 bases). The germline V and J ends were trimmed by 1 base and 4 bases, with 12 bases remaining between them. The CDR3 spans 15 residues. Germline lookup yields CDR1 MNHNS and CDR2 SASEGT. The CDR3 region has the DNA TGTGCCAGCAGTGAAGTCCAAGGGGGTGCAGATACGCAGTATTTT. Its translation is CASSEVQGGADTQYF.

The V gene is TRBV19, the J gene TRBJ2-5; D not resolved. V lost 6 bases to trimming and J lost 9 bases, with 17 bases between them. CDR1 and CDR2 (germline): LNHDA, SQIVND (reference sequence). CDR3 length equals 13 residues. CDR3 in DNA: TGTGCCAGTAGGCTTCGCGCCGGTAAGTCCCAGTACTTC. This translates into CASRLRAGKSQYF.

J is TRBJ1-1 and V is TRBV29-1, with D unclear. Germline assignment: CDR1 SQVTM and CDR2 ANQGSEA. Trimming removed 0 bases at V and 0 bases at J, with 5 bases between. The CDR3 runs 13 residues. The CDR3 coding sequence is TGCAGCGTTGAAGAGGTGGTGAACACTGAAGCTTTCTTT. Its protein is CSVEEVVNTEAFF.

The J gene is TRBJ2-7, the V gene TRBV9; the match to TRBD1 covers 7 bases. The junction had 3 bases not matched to a gene; V was cut back by 0 bases and J by 3 bases. This CDR3 spans 14 amino acids. Germline V gene sequence: CDR1 SGDLS, CDR2 YYNGEE. The CDR3 region is CASSVDPGGYEQYF. The CDR3 coding sequence is TGTGCCAGCAGCGTAGACCCAGGGGGCTACGAGCAGTACTTC.